The 14 T cell receptor beta chains listed next were all sequenced from one sample in a study of Graves' ophthalmopathy and Graves' hyperthyroidism listed by TCRdb under 2018. Reads for this sample came from an Illumina HiSeq 2000. For repertoire sequencing, the TCR beta CDR3 regions were amplified from RNA transcripts. The first round of RT-PCR was done with HTBI primers and the Qiagen OneStep RT-PCR kit, and was followed by a second round of multiplex PCR, then size selection and purification. Through fastp at Q25 and MiXCR, TCRdb rebuilt clones from the public reads, retaining in-frame beta chains. Rows merge per CDR3 protein into single entries with the most common DNA and genes. This sample is represented by 340,000 or so distinct CDR3 sequences; about a sixth of them were singletons. Around an eighth of the sample comes from the top ten. Sequencing was performed on peripheral blood. Receptor source: an adult man with Graves' ophthalmopathy.

This clonotype was counted at least ten times. The V gene is TRBV28, the J gene TRBJ2-5, with TRBD1 as a possible D gene (5 bases). Trimming removed 6 bases at V and 5 bases at J, with 19 bases between. The CDR3 is made up of 15 amino acids. In germline, CDR1 is MDHEN, CDR2 SYDVKM. CDR3 in amino acids: CASRDDRNLRETQYF. DNA for the CDR3: TGTGCCAGCAGGGACGACAGAAACCTGAGGGAGACCCAGTACTTC.

About this clonotype itself: Its ends do not fully match the called genes, so a read error is possible. V usage is TRBV6-4 and J usage is TRBJ1-6; TRBD1 agrees at 8 bases. This CDR3 is 15 amino acids long. Germline-derived CDR1 and CDR2 are MRHNA and SNTAGT. CDR3 sequence reads: CASSQDSGQGGSRDF. The CDR3 DNA sequence: TGTGCCAGCAGTCAAGACTCCGGACAGGGCGGTTCTCGGGACTTT.

This clonotype appeared many times. V usage is TRBV28 and J usage is TRBJ1-1; the D is unclear. The CDR3 spans 13 residues. In germline, CDR1 is MDHEN, CDR2 SYDVKM. Trimming cost V 6 bases and J 0 bases, with 8 bases left between them. The chain's CDR3 is CASSLTLNTEAFF. CDR3 in DNA: TGTGCCAGCAGCTTAACTCTGAACACTGAAGCTTTCTTT.

This chain connects TRBV19 to TRBJ1-5, with D perhaps TRBD1 (5 bases). CDR1 is LNHDA and CDR2 is SQIVND in the germline V gene (reference sequence). This CDR3 is 13 amino acids long. V lost 6 bases and J lost 5, with 11 bases in between. The chain's CDR3 is CASSRTTDQPQHF. The DNA for the CDR3 is TGTGCCAGTAGCAGAACGACAGATCAGCCCCAGCATTTT.

This clonotype was counted ten times or more. The chain is built from TRBV6-5 and TRBJ1-1; D gene uncertain. Germline-derived CDR1 and CDR2 are MNHEY and SVGAGI. V was cut by 6 bases and J by 1 base, with 18 bases left in between. The CDR3 loop spans 16 amino acids. The CDR3 bases are TGTGCCAGCAGGCACACTCCCGGAGAAGGGAACACTGAAGCTTTCTTT. Protein sequence: CASRHTPGEGNTEAFF.

At least ten counts were recorded for this clonotype. The chain joins TRBV19 to TRBJ1-5, with a weak D call TRBD1 (6 bases). V was shortened by 7 bases and J by 6 bases, with 16 bases between the two germline ends. Looked up from germline, CDR1 is LNHDA and CDR2 is SQIVND (reference sequence). The length of the CDR3 is 14 residues. For the CDR3, the DNA is TGTGCCAGTAACCCGGGGGCGCGTGGTCAGCCCCAGCATTTT. Its protein product is CASNPGARGQPQHF.

This clonotype has at least ten counts. The chain links TRBV6-2 or TRBV6-3 to TRBJ2-4; D remains unclear. Trimming left V 6 bases short and J 5 bases short, with 5 bases between. Germline V CDR1 and CDR2: MNHEY, SVGEGT. The CDR3 is 11 amino acids. In DNA, the CDR3 is TGTGCCAGCAGCACAGAAAACATTCAGTACTTC. This translates into CASSTENIQYF.

The rearrangement joins TRBV12-3 or TRBV12-4 to TRBJ2-5; 7 nucleotides line up with TRBD2. With 6 bases clipped from V and 0 bases from J, the junction kept 4 bases outside the gene matches. There are 14 residues in the CDR3. The CDR3 here is CASRVAGNQETQYF. The CDR3 DNA follows: TGTGCCAGCAGGGTAGCGGGTAACCAAGAGACCCAGTACTTC.

This clonotype has ten or more counts. The V and J genes are TRBV11-2 and TRBJ2-7; 10 bases align to TRBD1. This CDR3 region has 16 residues. J gave up 2 bases and V 5 bases, and 9 bases lay outside the gene matches. In germline, CDR1 is SGHAT, CDR2 FQNNGV. CDR3 amino acids: CASSPAGTGAPYEQYF. For the CDR3, the DNA is TGTGCCAGCAGCCCAGCCGGGACAGGGGCTCCCTACGAGCAGTACTTC.

This clonotype was seen at least ten times. The chain is built from TRBV19 and TRBJ2-7, with 9 bases aligning to TRBD1. The length of the CDR3 is 16 residues. V was clipped by 4 bases and J by 0 bases; unmatched bases: 7. CDR1 and CDR2 from the germline V gene are LNHDA and SQIVND (reference sequence). This CDR3 is CASSRLWTGDSYEQYF. The CDR3 DNA follows: TGTGCCAGTAGTAGGCTGTGGACAGGGGACTCCTACGAGCAGTACTTC.

This clonotype was found many times. The chain combines TRBV4-2 with TRBJ1-6, with a tentative D call TRBD1 (5 bases). Looked up from germline, CDR1 is LGHNA and CDR2 is YNFKEQ. The CDR3 is made up of 15 amino acids. The V end was cut by 2 bases, the J end by 7 bases, with 12 bases between. The CDR3 sequence is CASSQTRVDNSPLHF. The DNA for the CDR3 is TGTGCCAGCAGCCAAACCAGGGTCGACAATTCACCCCTCCACTTT.

This clonotype was counted ten times or more. For the CDR3, the DNA is TGTGCCACCAGTGATGGAAACGCGGCCTTGGGGGACGGAAAGCTGTTTTTT. The encoded protein is CATSDGNAALGDGKLFF. The chain couples TRBV24-1 to TRBJ2-2, with D perhaps TRBD1 or TRBD2 (5 bases each). The V gene lost 3 bases and the J gene lost 12 bases, with 25 bases spanning the gap. This CDR3 is 17 amino acids long. Germline lookup yields CDR1 KGHDR and CDR2 SFDVKD.

The table lists this clonotype with many counts. The chain is built from TRBV24-1 and TRBJ1-4; TRBD1 aligns across 8 bases. Germline CDR1 reads KGHDR; CDR2 reads SFDVKD. This CDR3 is built from 17 residues. The ends lost 6 bases at V and 7 bases at J; junction bases unmatched: 15. CDR3: CATSPGAGGSSREKLFF. In DNA form, the CDR3 reads TGTGCCACCAGTCCCGGGGCAGGGGGCAGTTCACGTGAAAAACTGTTTTTT.

This clonotype occurred many times. The rearrangement uses TRBV4-1 and TRBJ1-3, with 8 bases identical to TRBD1. The germline V gene has CDR1 MGHRA and CDR2 YSYEKL. V shed 3 bases, J shed 4 bases, and the junction held 2 bases outside the gene matches. This CDR3 has 14 amino acids. CDR3 sequence: CASSHTGGGNTIYF. The CDR3 DNA follows: TGCGCCAGCAGCCACACAGGGGGAGGAAACACCATATATTTT.